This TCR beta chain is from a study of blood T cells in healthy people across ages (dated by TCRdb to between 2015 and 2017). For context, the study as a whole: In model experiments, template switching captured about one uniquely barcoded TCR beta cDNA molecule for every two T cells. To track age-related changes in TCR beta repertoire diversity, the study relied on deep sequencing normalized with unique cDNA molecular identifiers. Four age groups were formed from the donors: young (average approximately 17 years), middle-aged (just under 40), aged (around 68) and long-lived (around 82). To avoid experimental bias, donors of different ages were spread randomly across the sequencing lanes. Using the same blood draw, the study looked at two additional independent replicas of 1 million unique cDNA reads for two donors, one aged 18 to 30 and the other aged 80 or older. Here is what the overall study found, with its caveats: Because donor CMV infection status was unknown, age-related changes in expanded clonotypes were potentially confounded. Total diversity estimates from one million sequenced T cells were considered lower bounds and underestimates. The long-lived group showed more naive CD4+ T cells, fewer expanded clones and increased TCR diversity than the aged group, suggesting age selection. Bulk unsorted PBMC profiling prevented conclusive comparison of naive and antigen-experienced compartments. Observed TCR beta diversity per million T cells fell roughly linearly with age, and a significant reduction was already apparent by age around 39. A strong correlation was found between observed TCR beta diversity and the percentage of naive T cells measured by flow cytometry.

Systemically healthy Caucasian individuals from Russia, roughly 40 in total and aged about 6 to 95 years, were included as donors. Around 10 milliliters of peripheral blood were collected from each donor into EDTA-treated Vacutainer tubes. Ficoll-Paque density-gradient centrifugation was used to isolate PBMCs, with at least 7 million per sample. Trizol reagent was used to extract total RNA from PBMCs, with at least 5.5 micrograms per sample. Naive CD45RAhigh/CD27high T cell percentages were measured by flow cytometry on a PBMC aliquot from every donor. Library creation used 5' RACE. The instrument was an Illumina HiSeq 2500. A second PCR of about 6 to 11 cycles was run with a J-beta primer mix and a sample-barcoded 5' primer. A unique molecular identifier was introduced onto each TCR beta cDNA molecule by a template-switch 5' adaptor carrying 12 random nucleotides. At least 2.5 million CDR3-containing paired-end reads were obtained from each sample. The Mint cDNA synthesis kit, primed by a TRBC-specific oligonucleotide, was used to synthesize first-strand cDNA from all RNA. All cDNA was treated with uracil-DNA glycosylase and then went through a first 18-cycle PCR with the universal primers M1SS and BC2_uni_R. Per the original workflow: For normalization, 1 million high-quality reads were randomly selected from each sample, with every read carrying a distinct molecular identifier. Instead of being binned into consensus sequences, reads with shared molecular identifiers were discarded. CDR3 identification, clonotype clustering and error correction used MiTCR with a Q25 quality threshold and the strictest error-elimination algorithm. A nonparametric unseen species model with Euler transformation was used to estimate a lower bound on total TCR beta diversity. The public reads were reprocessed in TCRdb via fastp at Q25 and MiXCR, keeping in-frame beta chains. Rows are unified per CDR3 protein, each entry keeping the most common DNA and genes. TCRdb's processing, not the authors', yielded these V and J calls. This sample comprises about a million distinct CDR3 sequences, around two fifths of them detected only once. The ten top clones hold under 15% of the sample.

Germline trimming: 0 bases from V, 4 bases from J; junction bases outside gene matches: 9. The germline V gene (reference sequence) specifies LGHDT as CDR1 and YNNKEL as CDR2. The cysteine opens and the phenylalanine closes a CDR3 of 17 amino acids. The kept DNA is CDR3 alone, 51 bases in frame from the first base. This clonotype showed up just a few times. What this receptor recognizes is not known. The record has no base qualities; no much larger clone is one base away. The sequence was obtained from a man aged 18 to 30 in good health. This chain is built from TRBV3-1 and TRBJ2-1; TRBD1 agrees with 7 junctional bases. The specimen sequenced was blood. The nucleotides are TGTGCCAGCAGCCAAGATCTGCAACAGGGGACGTACAATGAGCAGTTCTTC. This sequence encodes CASSQDLQQGTYNEQFF.